One T cell receptor (beta chain) is described in this entry. Its target is unknown. This may be a read error: a much more frequent sequence differs by one nucleotide. This sample also contains other DNA sequences that code for the same CDR3. Among the patients, none had received any treatment before thyroid surgery. This sample was included in a study of metastatic and nonmetastatic thyroid tumors. The overall study: A comparison of repertoires was made across blood and tumor or nodule tissue from malignant and benign thyroid patients.

As processed by the authors: A papillary thyroid cancer distant-metastasis classifier was built from CDR3 differences across clinicopathological groups. TCRdb reprocessed the PCR reads using MiXCR. The V and J calls here are based on TCRdb, not the publication. The repertoire holds fewer than 40,000 clones, approximately 15% seen once, with under 20% in the top ten. Study-wide findings and caveats: In blood and tumor, TCR beta diversity was reportedly significantly higher in malignant thyroid tumors than in benign nodules.

Germline CDR1 KGHSH, CDR2 LQKENI. CDR3 size: 15 residues. The rearrangement links TRBV18 to TRBJ2-1, with 7 bases matching TRBD2. Sequenced material: blood. The source is a male donor with papillary thyroid cancer or a benign thyroid nodule (not recorded which). Some clones in this sample may be carry-over from other donors' samples. DNA of the CDR3: TGTGCTAGCTCCGGGTGGGGGGGAGCGGCCAATGAGCAGTTCTTC. This codes for CASSGWGGAANEQFF.